These 14 T cell receptor beta chains originate from one sample sequenced in a study of glioma-infiltrating T cells after dendritic cell vaccination. Using immunoSEQ multiplex PCR, the repertoire was profiled, and TCRdb retains in-frame clones only, with some absent. The sample yields approximately 48,000 clones, about nine tenths seen once. The time point: after dendritic cell vaccination, including at tumor progression/relapse. The sequencing used blood, collected after dendritic cell vaccination. These receptor sequences come from a human donor with glioblastoma.

The chain employs TRBV2 and TRBJ2-1; D not resolved. The V and J ends lost 4 bases and 9 bases respectively, with 7 bases between them. There are 11 residues in the CDR3. The germline CDR1 and CDR2 sequences are SNHLY and FYNNEI. CDR3 coding DNA: TGTGCCAGCAGTGCCCCGAGTGAGCAGTTCTTC. This encodes CASSAPSEQFF.

The rearrangement joins TRBV4-3 to TRBJ1-4; D uncertain. Germline V gene sequence: CDR1 LGHNA, CDR2 YSLEER. The CDR3 totals 13 residues. Trimming pared 4 bases from V and 5 bases from J, leaving 8 bases between. The CDR3 region has the DNA TGCGCCAGCAGCCTCGTTAGAAATGAAAAACTGTTTTTT. This translates into CASSLVRNEKLFF.

The V and J genes are TRBV6-1 and TRBJ1-5; D unresolved. The CDR3 totals 15 residues. Trimming removed 3 bases at V and 0 bases at J, with 9 bases between. Per germline, CDR1 MNHNS and CDR2 SASEGT. The CDR3 nucleotides read TGTGCCAGCAGTGACTGGAGGTCTAGCAATCAGCCCCAGCATTTT. It encodes CASSDWRSSNQPQHF.

The CDR3 sequence: CASSNSGSSPSYNEQFF. CDR3 DNA: TGTGCCAGCAGCAATAGCGGGAGTTCCCCCTCCTACAATGAGCAGTTCTTC. The chain couples TRBV9 to TRBJ2-1; TRBD2 agrees at 9 bases. The V and J ends lost 4 bases and 0 bases, in that order; junction bases with no gene match: 8. Germline values: CDR1 SGDLS, CDR2 YYNGEE. The CDR3 is 17 amino acids.

The chain employs TRBV5-1 and TRBJ2-1, with D perhaps matching TRBD1 (6 bases). CDR1 is SGHRS, CDR2 YFSETQ, per germline. The CDR3 totals 16 residues. V lost 4 bases to trimming and J lost 4 bases, with 18 bases between them. The CDR3 reads CASSALVGARYNEQFF. The CDR3 DNA is TGCGCCAGCAGCGCCCTCGTGGGGGCTCGTTACAATGAGCAGTTCTTC. Looking up the rest from reference TRBV5-1 and TRBJ2-1 gives the full variable domain: KAGVTQTPRYLIKTRGQQVTLSCSPISGHRSVSWYQQTPGQGLQFLFEYFSETQRNKGNFPGRFSGRQFSNSRSEMNVSTLELGDSALYLCASSALVGARYNEQFFGPGTRLTVL.

This clone was counted once. The V call is TRBV19, the J call TRBJ1-2, with D tentatively TRBD1 (5 bases). The CDR3 loop spans 13 amino acids. CDR1 is LNHDA, CDR2 SQIVND, per germline (reference sequence). Trimming removed 3 bases at V and 8 bases at J, with 13 bases between. The CDR3 is CASSIVGGGGYTF. CDR3 nucleotide sequence: TGTGCCAGTAGTATCGTGGGGGGAGGAGGCTACACCTTC.

Here the CDR3 reads CASSAGGGGNEKLFF. CDR3 nucleotide sequence: TGTGCCAGCAGTGCGGGGGGCGGAGGCAATGAAAAACTGTTTTTT. This rearrangement joins TRBV2 to TRBJ1-4; a weak D match, TRBD1 (6 bases). Trimming stripped 4 bases from V and 5 bases from J, with 14 bases between. CDR1 is SNHLY and CDR2 is FYNNEI in the germline V gene. The CDR3 has 15 residues.

The rearrangement links TRBV5-5 to TRBJ2-2; perhaps TRBD2 as D (5 bases). Trimming removed 6 bases from V and 2 bases from J, with 11 bases in between. The CDR3 is 14 amino acids. Germline CDR1 SGHKS, CDR2 YYEKEE (reference sequence). The CDR3 region is CASTGGFNTGELFF. Here the CDR3 DNA reads TGTGCCAGCACTGGCGGGTTTAACACCGGGGAGCTGTTTTTT.

The rearrangement joins TRBV19 to TRBJ1-2; TRBD1 matches 8 bases. J gave up 1 base and V 3 bases, and 10 bases lay outside the gene matches. CDR1 is LNHDA, CDR2 SQIVND, per germline (reference sequence). The CDR3 is made up of 17 amino acids. CDR3 nucleotide sequence: TGTGCCAGTAGTATGGGCAGGGGGCGAACCTTTAACTATGGCTACACCTTC. This sequence encodes CASSMGRGRTFNYGYTF.

V is TRBV7-2 and J is TRBJ1-2; a weak D match, TRBD1 (5 bases). The length of the CDR3 is 16 residues. Trimming stripped 1 base from V and 8 bases from J, with 20 bases between. Per the germline V gene, CDR1 is SGHTA and CDR2 is FQGNSA. CDR3 region: CASSLVQPAGGGGYTF. The DNA for the CDR3 is TGTGCCAGCAGCTTAGTCCAACCGGCGGGGGGAGGCGGCTACACCTTC.

CDR3 nucleotide sequence: TGTGCCAGCAGTTTCGGACAGGGGGCGAGCTATGGCTACACCTTC. Its protein is CASSFGQGASYGYTF. This chain joins TRBV6-1 and TRBJ1-2, with TRBD1 matching 11 bases. CDR1 and CDR2 (germline): MNHNS, SASEGT. J was trimmed by 4 bases and V by 5 bases; bases with no gene match: 6. This CDR3 region has 15 residues.

J is TRBJ1-1 and V is TRBV28, with 9 bases that match TRBD1. Germline CDR1 reads MDHEN; CDR2 reads SYDVKM. V was clipped by 5 bases and J by 1 base; unmatched bases: 5. The CDR3 length is 15 residues. The DNA of the CDR3 is TGTGCCAGCAGTCGATGGACAGGGGCGAACACTGAAGCTTTCTTT. It translates to CASSRWTGANTEAFF.

This clone was detected a few times. The chain couples TRBV6-1 to TRBJ1-2; D perhaps matches TRBD1 (5 bases). The germline V gene encodes CDR1 MNHNS and CDR2 SASEGT. V lost 3 bases, J lost 3 bases, and 14 bases lay in between. The CDR3 is 15 amino acids. The CDR3 coding sequence is TGTGCCAGCAGTGATGGGGGAGCGGGGGACTATGGCTACACCTTC. Protein product: CASSDGGAGDYGYTF.

The chain employs TRBV19 and TRBJ2-7; D not certain. The CDR3 is 14 amino acids. Per germline, CDR1 LNHDA and CDR2 SQIVND (reference sequence). Trimming took off 3 bases at V and 6 bases at J, with 15 bases between the two ends. In DNA, the CDR3 is TGTGCCAGTAGTATCAGAGCCCCCCGCGGCGAGCAGTACTTC. Its translation is CASSIRAPRGEQYF.